This TCR beta chain was documented in a study of early T cells in non-severe SARS-CoV-2 infection. Study as a whole: Sequencing of unsorted whole blood was done on bulk RNA, leaving chains unpaired.

In germline, CDR1 is SGHVS, CDR2 FNYEAQ. The CDR3 has 16 amino acids. V gave up 4 bases and J gave up 1 base; unmatched junction bases: 4. Attached unique molecular identifiers marked individual cDNA molecules. MiXCR, run by TCRdb on the 5' RACE reads, gives a single entry per CDR3 protein. The sample carries 20,000 to 25,000 distinct CDR3 sequences, approximately 5% recorded once. Many counts were recorded for this clonotype. Material: whole blood. The V gene is TRBV7-6, the J gene TRBJ1-6; 7 positions match TRBD1. This clonotype originated in an adult who was a healthcare worker with PCR-confirmed SARS-CoV-2 infection or an uninfected control (not recorded which). The CDR3 protein is CASSSQGGSYNSPLHF. In DNA form, the CDR3 reads TGTGCCAGCAGCTCGCAGGGGGGGTCCTATAATTCACCCCTCCACTTT.